What follows are 18 T cell receptor beta chains derived from one specimen sequenced in a study of blood T cell repertoires in COVID-19. The data were produced by immunoSEQ multiplex PCR, yet TCRdb's version contains in-frame clones alone and is incomplete. The data hold tens of thousands of clones, with about nine tenths observed a single time. Source material: peripheral blood. Receptor source: a woman in her 70s with active COVID-19.

This clone has only one observation. The chain combines TRBV28 with TRBJ2-7, with D perhaps TRBD2 (8 bases). Trimming removed 6 bases from V and 3 bases from J, with 15 bases in between. The CDR3 is 14 residues long. CDR1 MDHEN and CDR2 SYDVKM come from the germline V gene. The chain's CDR3 is CASSRGGTVYEQYF. CDR3 coding DNA: TGTGCCAGCAGCCGGGGGGGGACAGTCTACGAGCAGTACTTC.

This chain uses TRBV9 with TRBJ2-1, with 8 nucleotides matching TRBD1. Germline V CDR1 and CDR2: SGDLS, YYNGEE. The CDR3 consists of 15 residues. With 4 bases clipped from V and 1 base from J, the junction kept 4 bases outside the gene matches. CDR3 residues: CASSPRDRSYNEQFF. For the CDR3, the DNA is TGTGCCAGCAGCCCCCGGGACAGGTCCTACAATGAGCAGTTCTTC.

This clone is a singleton in its sample. The chain links TRBV29-1 to TRBJ2-7; 9 bases are shared with TRBD1. The germline CDR1 and CDR2 sequences are SQVTM and ANQGSEA. The CDR3 is made up of 13 amino acids. The J segment lost 4 bases and the V segment lost 4 bases, leaving 5 bases of the junction unmatched. CDR3 DNA sequence: TGCAGCGTTGGACGTGGGACAGGGTACGAGCAGTACTTC. Translated, it gives CSVGRGTGYEQYF.

CDR3 coding DNA: TGCGCCAGCAGCCAACATCCGACAGGAGAAAATTACGAGCAGTACTTC. It is translated as CASSQHPTGENYEQYF. This chain joins TRBV4-1 and TRBJ2-7, with D tentatively TRBD1 (6 bases). There are 16 residues in the CDR3. Germline V lookup: CDR1 MGHRA, CDR2 YSYEKL. V shed 2 bases and J shed 4 bases, with 18 bases lying between them.

The chain couples TRBV5-1 to TRBJ1-6, with 7 nucleotides matching TRBD1. Germline assignment: CDR1 SGHRS and CDR2 YFSETQ. The ends lost 4 bases at V and 8 bases at J; junction bases unmatched: 6. This CDR3 spans 14 amino acids. CDR3 sequence: CASSPDREDSPLHF. CDR3 sequence (DNA): TGCGCCAGCAGCCCCGACAGGGAAGATTCACCCCTCCACTTT.

V usage is TRBV27 and J usage is TRBJ2-5; 9 bases align to TRBD1. Germline CDR1 reads MNHEY; CDR2 reads SMNVEV (reference sequence). The CDR3 loop spans 15 amino acids. V was clipped by 5 bases and J by 3 bases; unmatched bases: 7. The CDR3 DNA reads as TGTGCCAGCAGTCCAACGCGGGACAGGGAAGAGACCCAGTACTTC. It is translated as CASSPTRDREETQYF.

The gene calls are TRBV5-1 and TRBJ2-5, with TRBD1 as a possible D gene (5 bases). There are 14 residues in the CDR3. Trimming shortened V by 2 bases and J by 2 bases, and 10 bases separated the two germline ends. Germline V gene data show CDR1 as SGHRS and CDR2 as YFSETQ. The CDR3 region has the DNA TGCGCCAGCAGCTTAGAAGGACAACAAGAGACCCAGTACTTC. Protein product: CASSLEGQQETQYF.

This chain uses TRBV11-2 with TRBJ2-1; possible D gene TRBD2, 6 bases. Trimming left V 2 bases short and J 3 bases short, with 14 bases between. Germline assignment: CDR1 SGHAT and CDR2 FQNNGV. The CDR3 totals 16 residues. Written as DNA, the CDR3 is TGTGCCAGCAGCTTAAGCGGGCGGAGCGACTACAATGAGCAGTTCTTC. Protein sequence: CASSLSGRSDYNEQFF.

This clone was seen just once. This chain connects TRBV10-3 to TRBJ2-3; 14 nucleotides agree with TRBD2. The ends lost 11 bases at V and 7 bases at J; junction bases unmatched: 11. Per germline, CDR1 ENHRY and CDR2 SYGVKD. The CDR3 runs to 15 residues. The CDR3 DNA reads as TGTGCCGCGGGAGAGACTAGCGGGAGGGCGAATACGCAGTATTTT. Its protein product is CAAGETSGRANTQYF.

The chain is built from TRBV27 and TRBJ2-7; 8 bases are a match to TRBD1. Germline-derived CDR1 and CDR2 are MNHEY and SMNVEV (reference sequence). The ends lost 6 bases at V and 5 bases at J; junction bases unmatched: 6. The CDR3 contains 13 residues. In nucleotides, the CDR3 is TGTGCCAGCAGCCCCGGGACAGGTCACGAGCAGTACTTC. Its translation: CASSPGTGHEQYF.

V gene TRBV18 combines with J gene TRBJ1-1, with D uncertain. The CDR3 is made up of 13 amino acids. V dropped 4 bases and J dropped 0 bases, with 6 bases sitting between them. Germline loops: CDR1 KGHSH, CDR2 LQKENI. The CDR3 DNA reads as TGTGCCAGCTCACAACAAATGAACACTGAAGCTTTCTTT. It specifies CASSQQMNTEAFF. Based on the CDR3 plus reference TRBV18 and TRBJ1-1, the full variable domain is NAGVMQNPRHLVRRRGQEARLRCSPMKGHSHVYWYRQLPEEGLKFMVYLQKENIIDESGMPKERFSAEFPKEGPSILRIQQVVRGDSAAYFCASSQQMNTEAFFGQGTRLTVV.

The rearrangement links TRBV5-1 to TRBJ2-5; the D gene is possibly TRBD2 (5 bases). Germline CDR1 reads SGHRS; CDR2 reads YFSETQ. The germline V and J ends were trimmed by 5 bases and 2 bases, with 22 bases remaining between them. The CDR3 is 17 amino acids. DNA of the CDR3: TGCGCCAGCAGTGAAGAGGGTCCCATCTGGGAGCAAGAGACCCAGTACTTC. The encoded protein is CASSEEGPIWEQETQYF. Supplemented by reference TRBV5-1 and TRBJ2-5, the full variable domain reads KAGVTQTPRYLIKTRGQQVTLSCSPISGHRSVSWYQQTPGQGLQFLFEYFSETQRNKGNFPGRFSGRQFSNSRSEMNVSTLELGDSALYLCASSEEGPIWEQETQYFGPGTRLLVL.

The chain recombines TRBV18 with TRBJ2-6; tentatively, D is TRBD1 (6 bases). This CDR3 has 16 residues. Germline lookup yields CDR1 KGHSH and CDR2 LQKENI. V lost 1 base and J lost 0, with 7 bases in between. Here the CDR3 DNA reads TGTGCCAGCTCACCACGACAGGCCTCTGGGGCCAACGTCCTGACTTTC. Residues: CASSPRQASGANVLTF.

The chain joins TRBV28 to TRBJ2-1; 12 bases match TRBD2. The germline gives CDR1 MDHEN, CDR2 SYDVKM. The junction had 8 bases not matched to a gene; V was cut back by 6 bases and J by 2 bases. The CDR3 loop spans 17 amino acids. This chain's CDR3 is CASSRTSGIRTYNEQFF. The CDR3 nucleotides read TGTGCCAGCAGCCGGACTAGCGGGATTAGGACCTACAATGAGCAGTTCTTC.

V is TRBV6-5 and J is TRBJ2-2; D is undetermined. The CDR3 length is 15 residues. The ends were cut back, 10 bases at V and 2 bases at J, with 17 bases in the middle. Germline lookup yields CDR1 MNHEY and CDR2 SVGAGI. The CDR3 sequence is CATHRRQTNTGELFF. As DNA, the CDR3 is TGTGCCACCCATCGCAGGCAAACTAACACCGGGGAGCTGTTTTTT.

The genes are TRBV20-1 and TRBJ2-5; D gene ambiguous. This CDR3 is 10 amino acids long. V was clipped by 4 bases and J by 4 bases, with 4 bases between them. CDR1 and CDR2 from the germline V gene are DFQATT and SNEGSKA (reference sequence). This CDR3 is CSATGETQYF. The CDR3 coding sequence is TGCAGTGCTACCGGAGAGACCCAGTACTTC.

This clone was picked up one time. The rearrangement uses TRBV7-9 and TRBJ2-5, with a possible D match to TRBD1 (6 bases). CDR3 size: 14 residues. The germline CDR1 and CDR2 sequences are SEHNR and FQNEAQ (reference sequence). Trimming removed 1 base from V and 4 bases from J, with 10 bases in between. The CDR3 here is CASSLDTGRETQYF. In DNA form, the CDR3 reads TGTGCCAGCAGCTTAGATACAGGGAGAGAGACCCAGTACTTC. Drawing the rest from reference TRBV7-9 and TRBJ2-5, the complete variable domain is DTGVSQNPRHKITKRGQNVTFRCDPISEHNRLYWYRQTLGQGPEFLTYFQNEAQLEKSRLLSDRFSAERPKGSFSTLEIQRTEQGDSAMYLCASSLDTGRETQYFGPGTRLLVL.

The chain combines TRBV28 with TRBJ2-6, with a tentative D call TRBD2 (5 bases). Trimming removed 4 bases at V and 4 bases at J, with 17 bases between. The CDR3 runs to 17 residues. Germline values: CDR1 MDHEN, CDR2 SYDVKM. The CDR3 reads CASSYGMSPGGANVLTF. For the CDR3, the DNA is TGTGCCAGCAGTTACGGGATGTCGCCGGGGGGGGCCAACGTCCTGACTTTC.